The rows below give T cell receptor beta chains drawn from one sample of a study of cytomegalovirus exposure and HLA in healthy donors. The protocol was immunoSEQ multiplex PCR, while the TCRdb copy is restricted to in-frame clones and leaves out a portion. The table lists roughly 100,000 clones, under 90% of them singletons, with roughly 3.8% in the top ten. What was sequenced was PBMCs. The receptors here all came from a man aged 45-65 years in good health and CMV-seronegative. The CDR3 runs from the conserved cysteine through the conserved F or W. Fields, in order: J gene, clone size, V gene, D gene, CDR3 DNA, CDR3 protein. A D gene is named only where the DNA matches it firmly. Rows give clone size only sometimes, using once, few, many, or a class for an expanded clone.

J gene: TRBJ1-6; clone size: -; V gene: TRBV9; D gene: TRBD1; CDR3 DNA: TGTGCCAGCAGCGTAGGGGGGGACAGGATTTCACCCCTCCACTTT; CDR3 protein: CASSVGGDRISPLHF
J gene: TRBJ2-7; clone size: -; V gene: TRBV28; D gene: -; CDR3 DNA: TGTGCCAGCAGGGCCGGCGGAAACTACGAGCAGTACTTC; CDR3 protein: CASRAGGNYEQYF
J gene: TRBJ1-1; clone size: once; V gene: TRBV27; D gene: -; CDR3 DNA: TGTGCCAGCACTCGAGGGGGATCGAACACTGAAGCTTTCTTT; CDR3 protein: CASTRGGSNTEAFF
J gene: TRBJ2-7; clone size: -; V gene: TRBV5-1; D gene: -; CDR3 DNA: TGCGCCAGCAGCAGAGAAGGGGCCTACGAGCAGTACTTC; CDR3 protein: CASSREGAYEQYF
J gene: TRBJ2-5; clone size: -; V gene: TRBV7-3; D gene: -; CDR3 DNA: TGTGCCAGCAGCTTAGCCGGGACTCCCGGAGAGACCCAGTACTTC; CDR3 protein: CASSLAGTPGETQYF
J gene: TRBJ2-7; clone size: -; V gene: TRBV27; D gene: TRBD1; CDR3 DNA: TGTGCCAGCAGTTCCGGGACAGGGGTTTTATACGAGCAGTACTTC; CDR3 protein: CASSSGTGVLYEQYF
J gene: TRBJ1-3; clone size: -; V gene: TRBV6-5; D gene: -; CDR3 DNA: TGTGCCAGCAGTACCCAGGGTGGGGACACCATATATTTT; CDR3 protein: CASSTQGGDTIYF
J gene: TRBJ1-2; clone size: -; V gene: TRBV9; D gene: -; CDR3 DNA: TGTGCCAGCAGCGTAGCCCCGGGAAGGAACTATGGCTACACCTTC; CDR3 protein: CASSVAPGRNYGYTF
J gene: TRBJ2-7; clone size: -; V gene: TRBV7-9; D gene: -; CDR3 DNA: TGTGCCAGCAGCCCTAGGAAGGTTAGCTCCTACGAGCAGTACTTC; CDR3 protein: CASSPRKVSSYEQYF
J gene: TRBJ2-4; clone size: -; V gene: TRBV9; D gene: -; CDR3 DNA: TGTGCCAGCAGCCCACGGGACCACGGGGGATACATTCAGTACTTC; CDR3 protein: CASSPRDHGGYIQYF
J gene: TRBJ1-2; clone size: -; V gene: TRBV28; D gene: -; CDR3 DNA: TGTGCCAGCAGGGAGGGATTAAGGGGCTACACCTTC; CDR3 protein: CASREGLRGYTF
J gene: TRBJ2-7; clone size: -; V gene: TRBV4-1; D gene: -; CDR3 DNA: TGCGCCAGCAGCGAAGTGGCTACGGACTCCGGGCAGTACTTC; CDR3 protein: CASSEVATDSGQYF
J gene: TRBJ2-1; clone size: -; V gene: TRBV28; D gene: TRBD2; CDR3 DNA: TGTGCCAGCAGACCAGCGGGATCGGGCAATGAGCAGTTCTTC; CDR3 protein: CASRPAGSGNEQFF
J gene: TRBJ2-2; clone size: -; V gene: TRBV5-4; D gene: TRBD2; CDR3 DNA: TGTGCCAGCAGCCGAGACGGACTAGCGGGTTCAAGTGGGGAGCTGTTTTTT; CDR3 protein: CASSRDGLAGSSGELFF
J gene: TRBJ1-2; clone size: -; V gene: TRBV4-3; D gene: -; CDR3 DNA: TGCGCCAGCAGCCTATCGGACAGTGGGGGATATGGCTACACCTTC; CDR3 protein: CASSLSDSGGYGYTF
J gene: TRBJ2-7; clone size: few; V gene: TRBV27; D gene: TRBD2; CDR3 DNA: TGTGCCAGCACCTCCTCCAGCGGGAGGGCCATGATTTACGAGCAGTACTTC; CDR3 protein: CASTSSSGRAMIYEQYF
J gene: TRBJ2-3; clone size: -; V gene: TRBV4-2; D gene: TRBD2; CDR3 DNA: TGTGCCAGCAGCCAAGTTTTGCGAGCGGGAGGAACAGATACGCAGTATTTT; CDR3 protein: CASSQVLRAGGTDTQYF
J gene: TRBJ2-5; clone size: -; V gene: TRBV7-6; D gene: TRBD2; CDR3 DNA: TGTGCCAGCAGCCCTGGGACTAGTAATAGGGAGACCCAGTACTTC; CDR3 protein: CASSPGTSNRETQYF
J gene: TRBJ2-7; clone size: -; V gene: TRBV5-4; D gene: TRBD2; CDR3 DNA: TGTGCCAGCAGCTCCCGGACTAGCGGGAGCTACGAGCAGTACTTC; CDR3 protein: CASSSRTSGSYEQYF
J gene: TRBJ2-7; clone size: -; V gene: TRBV19; D gene: -; CDR3 DNA: TGTGCCAGTAGTATTTTTGGCAGCTCCTACGAGCAGTACTTC; CDR3 protein: CASSIFGSSYEQYF
J gene: TRBJ1-5; clone size: -; V gene: TRBV7-9; D gene: -; CDR3 DNA: TGTGCCAGCAGCTTAGTTGGGGCAGGGTACCAGCCCCAGCATTTT; CDR3 protein: CASSLVGAGYQPQHF
J gene: TRBJ1-5; clone size: once; V gene: TRBV5-4; D gene: TRBD1; CDR3 DNA: TGTGCCAGCAGCTCAGAGGGGGCGCAGCCCCAGCATTTT; CDR3 protein: CASSSEGAQPQHF
J gene: TRBJ2-5; clone size: -; V gene: TRBV5-3; D gene: TRBD2; CDR3 DNA: TGTGCCAGAAGCTTGGTCATCCGACTAGCGGGTCTGGAGACCCAGTACTTC; CDR3 protein: CARSLVIRLAGLETQYF
J gene: TRBJ1-1; clone size: once; V gene: TRBV7-2; D gene: TRBD1; CDR3 DNA: TGTGCCAGCAGCCCAAGGACAGGGATAGCTTTCTTT; CDR3 protein: CASSPRTGIAFF
J gene: TRBJ2-5; clone size: -; V gene: TRBV9; D gene: -; CDR3 DNA: TGTGCCAGCAGCCCAGATGAGGGTCCACAGTACTTC; CDR3 protein: CASSPDEGPQYF
J gene: TRBJ1-5; clone size: -; V gene: TRBV18; D gene: -; CDR3 DNA: TGTGCCAGCTCATTTTCAGGAAGCAATCAGCCCCAGCATTTT; CDR3 protein: CASSFSGSNQPQHF
J gene: TRBJ1-1; clone size: -; V gene: TRBV7-2; D gene: -; CDR3 DNA: TGTGCCAGCAGCTTACCGGGGGGCACTGAAGCTTTCTTT; CDR3 protein: CASSLPGGTEAFF
J gene: TRBJ1-1; clone size: -; V gene: TRBV5-4; D gene: TRBD1; CDR3 DNA: TGTGCCAGCAGCCCACGGACAGGACAGAACACTGAAGCTTTCTTT; CDR3 protein: CASSPRTGQNTEAFF
J gene: TRBJ1-6; clone size: -; V gene: TRBV4-3; D gene: TRBD1; CDR3 DNA: TGCGCCAGCAGCCAAGATCAGGGGACAGACTCACCCCTCCACTTT; CDR3 protein: CASSQDQGTDSPLHF
J gene: TRBJ2-3; clone size: -; V gene: TRBV28; D gene: -; CDR3 DNA: TGTGCCAGCAAGGAGGGCAGTTACACAGATACGCAGTATTTT; CDR3 protein: CASKEGSYTDTQYF
J gene: TRBJ2-1; clone size: -; V gene: TRBV11-2; D gene: -; CDR3 DNA: TGTGCCAGCAGCTTAGCACTAGAGAGAAATGAGCAGTTCTTC; CDR3 protein: CASSLALERNEQFF
J gene: TRBJ2-1; clone size: -; V gene: TRBV5-1; D gene: -; CDR3 DNA: TGCGCCAGCAGCTTGGGCCAGCGGTACAATGAGCAGTTCTTC; CDR3 protein: CASSLGQRYNEQFF
J gene: TRBJ1-5; clone size: -; V gene: TRBV7-2; D gene: -; CDR3 DNA: TGTGCCAGCAGCTTAGGGCAGAATCAGCCCCAGCATTTT; CDR3 protein: CASSLGQNQPQHF
J gene: TRBJ1-1; clone size: -; V gene: TRBV12-5; D gene: -; CDR3 DNA: TGTGCTAGTGGCCAGGGCGGTGGTGAAGCTTTCTTT; CDR3 protein: CASGQGGGEAFF
J gene: TRBJ1-2; clone size: once; V gene: TRBV29-1; D gene: -; CDR3 DNA: TGCAGCGTTGAAAAGGGGAACTATGGCTACACCTTC; CDR3 protein: CSVEKGNYGYTF
J gene: TRBJ2-7; clone size: once; V gene: TRBV28; D gene: -; CDR3 DNA: TGTGCCAGCAGTCCCCGGGGCGAGCAGTACTTC; CDR3 protein: CASSPRGEQYF
J gene: TRBJ2-7; clone size: few; V gene: TRBV5-1; D gene: -; CDR3 DNA: TGCGCCAGCAGCGGACCTTTTGACGGGAGAGGCAGCGAGCAGTACTTC; CDR3 protein: CASSGPFDGRGSEQYF
J gene: TRBJ2-7; clone size: -; V gene: TRBV25-1; D gene: -; CDR3 DNA: TGTGCCAGCAGTGAATGGGCAGGTCTCCAGCAGTACTTC; CDR3 protein: CASSEWAGLQQYF
J gene: TRBJ2-5; clone size: -; V gene: TRBV29-1; D gene: -; CDR3 DNA: TGCAGCGTTGAACCGGGTGGCGACGCAGAGACCCAGTACTTC; CDR3 protein: CSVEPGGDAETQYF
J gene: TRBJ1-5; clone size: -; V gene: TRBV19; D gene: -; CDR3 DNA: TGTGCCAGTAGTCCTCAACCGACAGGCAACAATCAGCCCCAGCATTTT; CDR3 protein: CASSPQPTGNNQPQHF
J gene: TRBJ2-7; clone size: -; V gene: TRBV5-4; D gene: TRBD2; CDR3 DNA: TGTGCCAGCAGCTCTCCGGGGGGAATGAGCGAGCAGTACTTC; CDR3 protein: CASSSPGGMSEQYF
J gene: TRBJ1-3; clone size: -; V gene: TRBV5-1; D gene: -; CDR3 DNA: TGCGCCAGCAGCTTGACAGGGTCGTCGGGAAACACCATATATTTT; CDR3 protein: CASSLTGSSGNTIYF
J gene: TRBJ2-2; clone size: -; V gene: TRBV7-9; D gene: -; CDR3 DNA: TGTGCCAGCAGCCCCGGGCGGGAGAACACCGGGGAGCTGTTTTTT; CDR3 protein: CASSPGRENTGELFF
J gene: TRBJ1-1; clone size: -; V gene: TRBV29-1; D gene: TRBD1; CDR3 DNA: TGCAGCGTTGTACAGGGGACCGGGGGGGCTGAAGCTTTCTTT; CDR3 protein: CSVVQGTGGAEAFF
J gene: TRBJ2-1; clone size: -; V gene: TRBV9; D gene: TRBD1; CDR3 DNA: TGTGCCAGCAGCCTTACAGGGGCGACGCCCTACAATGAGCAGTTCTTC; CDR3 protein: CASSLTGATPYNEQFF
J gene: TRBJ2-1; clone size: few; V gene: TRBV7-8; D gene: TRBD2; CDR3 DNA: TGTGCCAGCAGCACTAGCGGGGGCAGCTCCTACAATGAGCAGTTCTTC; CDR3 protein: CASSTSGGSSYNEQFF
J gene: TRBJ2-3; clone size: -; V gene: TRBV9; D gene: TRBD2; CDR3 DNA: TGTGCCAGCAGCGTAGATGGACTAGCAGGAGATACGCAGTATTTT; CDR3 protein: CASSVDGLAGDTQYF
J gene: TRBJ1-1; clone size: -; V gene: TRBV9; D gene: TRBD1; CDR3 DNA: TGTGCCAGCAGCCTTAACGCCGGGACAGGGGGGACTGAAGCTTTCTTT; CDR3 protein: CASSLNAGTGGTEAFF
J gene: TRBJ2-2; clone size: -; V gene: TRBV7-2; D gene: TRBD2; CDR3 DNA: TGTGCCAGCAGCAACCTGGGACTAGTGAGCACCGGGGAGCTGTTTTTT; CDR3 protein: CASSNLGLVSTGELFF
J gene: TRBJ2-1; clone size: -; V gene: TRBV27; D gene: -; CDR3 DNA: TGTGCCAGCAGACTCTACAGCTCCTACAATGAGCAGTTCTTC; CDR3 protein: CASRLYSSYNEQFF
J gene: TRBJ1-1; clone size: -; V gene: TRBV21-1; D gene: -; CDR3 DNA: TGTGCCAGCAGCGAATACAGGGGGCTGAGCACTGAAGCTTTCTTT; CDR3 protein: CASSEYRGLSTEAFF
J gene: TRBJ1-4; clone size: few; V gene: TRBV5-1; D gene: TRBD1; CDR3 DNA: TGCGCCAGCAGCCCCCGCGGGACAGCGAATGAAAAACTGTTTTTT; CDR3 protein: CASSPRGTANEKLFF
J gene: TRBJ1-2; clone size: -; V gene: TRBV5-6; D gene: -; CDR3 DNA: TGTGCCAGCAGCTTCTTAGACAGAGAAACGGAAGGCTACACCTTC; CDR3 protein: CASSFLDRETEGYTF
J gene: TRBJ1-1; clone size: -; V gene: TRBV6-1; D gene: TRBD1; CDR3 DNA: TGTGCCAGCAGGGATGGGACAGCCAACACTGAAGCTTTCTTT; CDR3 protein: CASRDGTANTEAFF
J gene: TRBJ2-3; clone size: -; V gene: TRBV5-4; D gene: TRBD2; CDR3 DNA: TGTGCCAGCAGCGGTAGCGGGAGCCGAACCGTCACAGATACGCAGTATTTT; CDR3 protein: CASSGSGSRTVTDTQYF